This T cell receptor (beta chain) comes out of a study of blood T cell repertoires in COVID-19. Method: immunoSEQ multiplex PCR; TCRdb's copy keeps in-frame clones and lacks some. Among around 150,000 clones listed, approximately 78% were seen once. CDR1 and CDR2 from the germline V gene are SGHTA and FQGNSA. V dropped 5 bases and J dropped 6 bases, with 14 bases sitting between them. This CDR3 comprises 14 residues. The chain couples TRBV7-2 to TRBJ1-5, with a tentative D call TRBD1 (6 bases). The sample consisted of peripheral blood. The TCR was taken from a human donor in a cohort sampled during active COVID-19. Here the CDR3 DNA reads TGTGCCAGCAGCCCACAGGGCGGGGGTCAGCCCCAGCATTTT. It codes for CASSPQGGGQPQHF.